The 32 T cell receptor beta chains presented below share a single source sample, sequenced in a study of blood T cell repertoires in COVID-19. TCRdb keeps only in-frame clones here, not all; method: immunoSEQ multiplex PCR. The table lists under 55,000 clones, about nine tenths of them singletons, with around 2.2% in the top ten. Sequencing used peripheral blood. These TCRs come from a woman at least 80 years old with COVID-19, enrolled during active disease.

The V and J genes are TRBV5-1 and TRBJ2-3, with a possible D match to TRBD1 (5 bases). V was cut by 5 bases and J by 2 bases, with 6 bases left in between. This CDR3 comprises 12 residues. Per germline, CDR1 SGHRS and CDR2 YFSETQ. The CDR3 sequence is CASRGLTDTQYF. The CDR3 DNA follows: TGCGCCAGCAGGGGGCTCACAGATACGCAGTATTTT.

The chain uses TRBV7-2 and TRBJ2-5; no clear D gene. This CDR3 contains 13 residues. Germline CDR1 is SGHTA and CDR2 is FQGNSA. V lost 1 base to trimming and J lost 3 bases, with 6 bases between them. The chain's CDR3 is CASSLGRKETQYF. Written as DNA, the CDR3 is TGTGCCAGCAGCTTAGGCAGGAAAGAGACCCAGTACTTC.

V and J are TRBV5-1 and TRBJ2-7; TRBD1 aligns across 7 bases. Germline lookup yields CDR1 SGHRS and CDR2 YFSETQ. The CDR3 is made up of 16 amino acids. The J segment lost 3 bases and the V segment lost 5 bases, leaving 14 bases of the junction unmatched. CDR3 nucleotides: TGCGCCAGCAGGCCCCTCACGGACAGGCGATTCTACGAGCAGTACTTC. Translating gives CASRPLTDRRFYEQYF. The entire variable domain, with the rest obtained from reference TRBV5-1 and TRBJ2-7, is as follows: KAGVTQTPRYLIKTRGQQVTLSCSPISGHRSVSWYQQTPGQGLQFLFEYFSETQRNKGNFPGRFSGRQFSNSRSEMNVSTLELGDSALYLCASRPLTDRRFYEQYFGPGTRLTVT.

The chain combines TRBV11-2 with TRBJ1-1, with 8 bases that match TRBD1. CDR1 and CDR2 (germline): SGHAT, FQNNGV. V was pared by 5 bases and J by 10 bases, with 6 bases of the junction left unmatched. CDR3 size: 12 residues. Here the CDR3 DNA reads TGTGCCAGCAGCCCAGGGGGCGGGAGAGCTTTCTTT. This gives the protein CASSPGGGRAFF.

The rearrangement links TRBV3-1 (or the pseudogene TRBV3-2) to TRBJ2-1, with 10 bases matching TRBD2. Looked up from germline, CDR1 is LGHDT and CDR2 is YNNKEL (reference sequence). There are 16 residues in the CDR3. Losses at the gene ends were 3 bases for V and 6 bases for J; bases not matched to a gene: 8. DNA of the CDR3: TGTGCCAGCAGCCACCCTAGCGGGAGAGGTCGCAATGAGCAGTTCTTC. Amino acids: CASSHPSGRGRNEQFF.

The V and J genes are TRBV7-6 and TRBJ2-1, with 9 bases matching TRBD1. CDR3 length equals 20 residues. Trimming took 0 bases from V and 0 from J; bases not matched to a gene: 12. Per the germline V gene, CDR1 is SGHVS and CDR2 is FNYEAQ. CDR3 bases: TGTGCCAGCAGCTTAGCGCTTTGGCAGGACAGGGGCGGCTCCTACAATGAGCAGTTCTTC. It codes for CASSLALWQDRGGSYNEQFF.

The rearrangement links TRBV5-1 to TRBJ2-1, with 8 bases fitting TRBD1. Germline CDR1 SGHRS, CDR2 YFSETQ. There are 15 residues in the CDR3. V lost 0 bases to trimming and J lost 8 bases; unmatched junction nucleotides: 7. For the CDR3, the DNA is TGCGCCAGCAGCTTGGCTGGCAGGGGGCTGGATGAGCAGTTCTTC. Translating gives CASSLAGRGLDEQFF.

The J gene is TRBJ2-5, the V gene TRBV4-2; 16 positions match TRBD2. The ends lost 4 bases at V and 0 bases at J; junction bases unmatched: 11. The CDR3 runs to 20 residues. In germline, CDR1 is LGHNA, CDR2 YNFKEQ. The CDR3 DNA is TGTGCCAGCAGCCTCACGGCCGGGACTAGCGGGGGGGATTACCAAGAGACCCAGTACTTC. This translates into CASSLTAGTSGGDYQETQYF.

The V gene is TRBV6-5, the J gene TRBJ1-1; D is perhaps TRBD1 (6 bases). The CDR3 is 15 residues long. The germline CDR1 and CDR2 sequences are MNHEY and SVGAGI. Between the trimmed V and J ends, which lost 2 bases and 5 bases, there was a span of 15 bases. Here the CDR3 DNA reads TGTGCCAGCAGTTACCCCCGGACAGTGGGGACTGAAGCTTTCTTT. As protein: CASSYPRTVGTEAFF.

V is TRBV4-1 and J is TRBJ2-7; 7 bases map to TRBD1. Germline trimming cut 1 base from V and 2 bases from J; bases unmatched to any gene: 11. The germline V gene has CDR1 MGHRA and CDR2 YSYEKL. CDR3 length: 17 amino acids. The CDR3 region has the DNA TGCGCCAGCAGCCAAGCTATCCTCCGGGACAGAGCCTACGAGCAGTACTTC. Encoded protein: CASSQAILRDRAYEQYF.

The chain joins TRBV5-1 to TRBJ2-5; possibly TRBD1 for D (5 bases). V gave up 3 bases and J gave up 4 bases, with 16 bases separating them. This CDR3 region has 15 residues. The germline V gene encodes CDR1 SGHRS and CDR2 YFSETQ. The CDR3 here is CASSSETDVGETQYF. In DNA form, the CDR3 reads TGCGCCAGCAGCTCAGAGACAGACGTCGGAGAGACCCAGTACTTC. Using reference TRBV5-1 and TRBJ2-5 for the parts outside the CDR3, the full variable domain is KAGVTQTPRYLIKTRGQQVTLSCSPISGHRSVSWYQQTPGQGLQFLFEYFSETQRNKGNFPGRFSGRQFSNSRSEMNVSTLELGDSALYLCASSSETDVGETQYFGPGTRLLVL.

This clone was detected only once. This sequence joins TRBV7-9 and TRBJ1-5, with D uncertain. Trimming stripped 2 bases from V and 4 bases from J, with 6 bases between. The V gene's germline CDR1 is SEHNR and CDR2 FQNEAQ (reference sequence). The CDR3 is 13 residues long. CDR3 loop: CASSLTGNQPQHF. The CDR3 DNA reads TGTGCCAGCAGCTTAACCGGGAATCAGCCCCAGCATTTT. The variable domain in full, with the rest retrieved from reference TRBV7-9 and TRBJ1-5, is DTGVSQNPRHKITKRGQNVTFRCDPISEHNRLYWYRQTLGQGPEFLTYFQNEAQLEKSRLLSDRFSAERPKGSFSTLEIQRTEQGDSAMYLCASSLTGNQPQHFGDGTRLSIL.

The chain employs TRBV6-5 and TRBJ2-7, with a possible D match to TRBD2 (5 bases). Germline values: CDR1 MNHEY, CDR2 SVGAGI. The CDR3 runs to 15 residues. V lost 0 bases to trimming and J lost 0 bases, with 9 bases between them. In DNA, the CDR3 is TGTGCCAGCAGTTACTCGATTGGGAGCTCCTACGAGCAGTACTTC. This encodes CASSYSIGSSYEQYF.

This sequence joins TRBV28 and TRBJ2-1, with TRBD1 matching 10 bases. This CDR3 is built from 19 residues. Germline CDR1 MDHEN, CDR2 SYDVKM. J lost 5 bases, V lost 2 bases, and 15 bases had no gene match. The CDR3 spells CASSLPRDRGLTRNNEQFF. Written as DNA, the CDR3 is TGTGCCAGCAGTTTACCCCGGGACAGGGGCCTAACACGCAACAATGAGCAGTTCTTC.

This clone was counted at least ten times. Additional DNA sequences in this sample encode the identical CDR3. CDR3 region: CASSPQRDEQYF. CDR3 nucleotides: TGTGCCAGCTCACCCCAGCGGGATGAGCAGTACTTC. V gene TRBV18 combines with J gene TRBJ2-7; TRBD2 matches 7 bases. Germline V gene data show CDR1 as KGHSH and CDR2 as LQKENI. The junction had 3 bases not matched to a gene; V was cut back by 3 bases and J by 7 bases. The CDR3 is made up of 12 amino acids.

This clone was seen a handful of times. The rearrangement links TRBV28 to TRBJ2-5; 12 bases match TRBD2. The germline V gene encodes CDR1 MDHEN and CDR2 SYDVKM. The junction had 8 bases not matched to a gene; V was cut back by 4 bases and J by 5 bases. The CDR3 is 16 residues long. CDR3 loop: CASSWASGRAWETQYF. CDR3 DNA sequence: TGTGCCAGCAGTTGGGCTAGCGGGAGGGCCTGGGAGACCCAGTACTTC.

CDR3 sequence (DNA): TGTGCCAGTAGTACCGACAGGATGGGTGGCTACACCTTC. It encodes CASSTDRMGGYTF. V usage is TRBV19 and J usage is TRBJ1-2; possibly TRBD1 for D (6 bases). Germline V CDR1 and CDR2: LNHDA, SQIVND (reference sequence). V lost 4 bases to trimming and J lost 7 bases, with 13 bases between them. This CDR3 region has 13 residues.

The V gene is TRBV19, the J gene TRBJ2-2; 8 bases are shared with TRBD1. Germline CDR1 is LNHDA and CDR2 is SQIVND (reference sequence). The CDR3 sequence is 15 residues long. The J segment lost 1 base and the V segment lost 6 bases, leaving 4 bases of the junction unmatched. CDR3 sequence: CASSPGTGNTGELFF. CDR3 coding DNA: TGTGCCAGTAGCCCCGGGACAGGGAACACCGGGGAGCTGTTTTTT.

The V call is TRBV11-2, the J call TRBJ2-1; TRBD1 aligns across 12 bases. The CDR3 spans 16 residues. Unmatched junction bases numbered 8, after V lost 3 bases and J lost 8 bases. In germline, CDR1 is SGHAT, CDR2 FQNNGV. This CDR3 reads CASSFSGTGGDDEQFF. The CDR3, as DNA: TGTGCCAGCAGCTTCTCCGGGACAGGGGGCGATGATGAGCAGTTCTTC. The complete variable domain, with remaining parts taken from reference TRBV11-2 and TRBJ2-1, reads EAGVAQSPRYKIIEKRQSVAFWCNPISGHATLYWYQQILGQGPKLLIQFQNNGVVDDSQLPKDRFSAERLKGVDSTLKIQPAKLEDSAVYLCASSFSGTGGDDEQFFGPGTRLTVL.

This chain's CDR3 is CASSQQGELNTEAFF. In DNA form, the CDR3 reads TGTGCCAGCAGCCAACAGGGGGAACTGAACACTGAAGCTTTCTTT. V and J are TRBV3-1 (or the pseudogene TRBV3-2) and TRBJ1-1; 7 positions agree with TRBD1. The J segment lost 0 bases and the V segment lost 2 bases, leaving 3 bases of the junction unmatched. CDR3 length equals 15 residues. Looked up from germline, CDR1 is LGHDT and CDR2 is YNNKEL (reference sequence).

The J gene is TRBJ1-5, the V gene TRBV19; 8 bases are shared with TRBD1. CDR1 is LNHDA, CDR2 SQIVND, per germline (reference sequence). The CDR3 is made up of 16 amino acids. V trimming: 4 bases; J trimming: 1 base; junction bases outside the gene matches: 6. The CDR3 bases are TGTGCCAGTAGTACCGACAGGGGTCTGAGCAATCAGCCCCAGCATTTT. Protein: CASSTDRGLSNQPQHF.

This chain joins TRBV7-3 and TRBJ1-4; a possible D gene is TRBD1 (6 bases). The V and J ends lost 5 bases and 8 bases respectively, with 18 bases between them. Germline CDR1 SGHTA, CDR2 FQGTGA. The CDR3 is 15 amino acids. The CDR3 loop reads CASSETGTWGEKLFF. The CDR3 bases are TGTGCCAGCAGCGAGACAGGAACCTGGGGGGAAAAACTGTTTTTT.

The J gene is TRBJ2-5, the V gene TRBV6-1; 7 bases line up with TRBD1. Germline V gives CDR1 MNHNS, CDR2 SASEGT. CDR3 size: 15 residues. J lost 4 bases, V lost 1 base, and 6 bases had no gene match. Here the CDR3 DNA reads TGTGCCAGCAGTGAAGACAAGGGGGCGCGAGAGACCCAGTACTTC. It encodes CASSEDKGARETQYF.

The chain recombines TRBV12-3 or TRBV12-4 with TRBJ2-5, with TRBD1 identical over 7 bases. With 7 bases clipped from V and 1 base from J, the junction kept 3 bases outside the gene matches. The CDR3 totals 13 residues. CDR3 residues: CASTRQGQETQYF. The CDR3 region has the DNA TGTGCCAGCACCAGACAGGGCCAAGAGACCCAGTACTTC.

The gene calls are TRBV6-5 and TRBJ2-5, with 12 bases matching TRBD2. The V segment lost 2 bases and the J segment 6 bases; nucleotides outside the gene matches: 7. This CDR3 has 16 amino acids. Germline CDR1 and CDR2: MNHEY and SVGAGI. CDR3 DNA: TGTGCCAGCAGTTACACCGGACTAGCGGGACTGAAGACCCAGTACTTC. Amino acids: CASSYTGLAGLKTQYF.

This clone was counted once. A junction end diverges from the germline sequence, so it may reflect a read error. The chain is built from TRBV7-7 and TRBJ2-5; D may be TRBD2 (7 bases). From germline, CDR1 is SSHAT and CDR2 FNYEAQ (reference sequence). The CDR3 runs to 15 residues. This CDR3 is CASSLAGGRLETQYF. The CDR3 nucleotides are TGTGCTAGCAGCTTAGCCGGGGGGCGCTTGGAGACCCAGTACTTC. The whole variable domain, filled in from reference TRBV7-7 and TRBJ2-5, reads GAGVSQSPRYKVTKRGQDVTLRCDPISSHATLYWYQQALGQGPEFLTYFNYEAQPDKSGLPSDRFSAERPEGSISTLTIQRTEQRDSAMYRCASSLAGGRLETQYFGPGTRLLVL.

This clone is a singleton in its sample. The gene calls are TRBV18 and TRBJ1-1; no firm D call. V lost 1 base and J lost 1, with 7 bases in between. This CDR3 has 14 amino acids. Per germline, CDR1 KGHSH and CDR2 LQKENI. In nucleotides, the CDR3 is TGTGCCAGCTCACCACTTGAGGCGAACACTGAAGCTTTCTTT. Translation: CASSPLEANTEAFF.

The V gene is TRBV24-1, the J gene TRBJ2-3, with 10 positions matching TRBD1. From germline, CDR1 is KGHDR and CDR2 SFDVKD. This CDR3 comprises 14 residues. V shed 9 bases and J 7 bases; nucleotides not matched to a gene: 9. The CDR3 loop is CATQSGTGANTQYF. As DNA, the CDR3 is TGTGCCACCCAGTCCGGGACAGGGGCAAATACGCAGTATTTT.

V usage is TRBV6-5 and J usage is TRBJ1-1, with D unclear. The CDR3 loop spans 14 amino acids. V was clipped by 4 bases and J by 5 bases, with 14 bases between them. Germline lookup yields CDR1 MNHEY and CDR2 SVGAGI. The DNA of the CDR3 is TGTGCCAGCAGTTTGAGGTCTAGTCGTACTGAAGCTTTCTTT. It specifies CASSLRSSRTEAFF.

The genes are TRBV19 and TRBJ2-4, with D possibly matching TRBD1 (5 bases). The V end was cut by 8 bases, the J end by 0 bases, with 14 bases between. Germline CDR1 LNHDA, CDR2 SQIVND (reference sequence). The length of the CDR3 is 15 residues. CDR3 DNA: TGTGCCAGTCAGCTAACAGGATCAGCCAAAAACATTCAGTACTTC. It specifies CASQLTGSAKNIQYF.

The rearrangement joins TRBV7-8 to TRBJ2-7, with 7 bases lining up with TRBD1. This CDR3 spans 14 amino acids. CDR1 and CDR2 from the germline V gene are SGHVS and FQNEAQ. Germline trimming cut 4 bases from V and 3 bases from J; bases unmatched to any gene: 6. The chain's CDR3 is CASSSGQRFYEQYF. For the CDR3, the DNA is TGTGCCAGCAGCTCGGGACAGCGTTTCTACGAGCAGTACTTC.

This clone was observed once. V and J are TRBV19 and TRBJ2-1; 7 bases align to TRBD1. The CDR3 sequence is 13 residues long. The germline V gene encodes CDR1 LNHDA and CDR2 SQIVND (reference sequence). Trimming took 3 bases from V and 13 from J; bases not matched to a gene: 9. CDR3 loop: CASSIQGVNHQFF. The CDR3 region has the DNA TGTGCCAGTAGTATCCAGGGGGTGAACCATCAGTTCTTC.